This TCR beta chain came from a study of T-cell memory formation after mild COVID-19. TCRdb re-called the 5' RACE reads with MiXCR, one entry per CDR3 protein. The repertoire holds fewer than 650,000 distinct CDR3 sequences, with roughly 22% as singletons. This clonotype was detected only a few times. The antigen is not known. V was pared by 3 bases and J by 1 base, with 8 bases between. The CDR3 runs 14 residues. CDR1 is SGHTA, CDR2 FQGNSA, per germline. Study-level points and caveats: Cross-reactive memory apparently joined, as some responding clones appeared in pre-infection memory.

The chain links TRBV7-2 to TRBJ2-3; no firm D call. The sequenced sample consisted of PBMCs or a T cell subset sorted from them (not recorded which). This clonotype was sampled from an adult woman who had mild COVID-19 (a few samples of this study predate the infection). Cell type and time point are not known. The DNA for the CDR3 is TGTGCCAGCAGCTTCTGGGTAGGCACAGATACGCAGTATTTT. Its translation: CASSFWVGTDTQYF.